Below are 25 T cell receptor beta chains sequenced from a single sample in a study of shared clonotypes between healthy human individuals. TCRdb's copy holds only in-frame clones and misses some; the assay was immunoSEQ multiplex PCR. The table shows about 360,000 clones, with more than 60% occurring only once. Input material: memory CD4+ T cells sorted from blood. Subset: CD45RA-negative fraction. All receptors come from a man between 25 and 39 years old in good health.

The chain couples TRBV6-5 to TRBJ2-7; no clear D gene. The CDR3 runs to 11 residues. Germline-derived CDR1 and CDR2 are MNHEY and SVGAGI. With 3 bases removed from V and 2 bases from J, the gap between germline ends came to 2 bases. The CDR3: CASSYAYEQYF. CDR3 nucleotides: TGTGCCAGCAGTTATGCCTACGAGCAGTACTTC.

The V call is TRBV19, the J call TRBJ2-5; possible D gene TRBD1, 6 bases. Germline CDR1 LNHDA, CDR2 SQIVND (reference sequence). V was clipped by 3 bases and J by 4 bases, with 15 bases between them. The CDR3 is made up of 15 amino acids. The chain's CDR3 is CASSISRGQVETQYF. CDR3 bases: TGTGCCAGTAGTATCTCCAGGGGCCAAGTAGAGACCCAGTACTTC.

V gene TRBV29-1 combines with J gene TRBJ2-3, with 11 nucleotides matching TRBD2. The trim removed 7 bases at V and 2 bases at J, leaving 11 bases unmatched. This CDR3 contains 16 residues. CDR1 and CDR2 from the germline V gene are SQVTM and ANQGSEA. The CDR3 protein is CSAGRSGRAHTDTQYF. The CDR3 DNA reads as TGCAGCGCTGGCCGTAGCGGGAGGGCCCACACAGATACGCAGTATTTT.

This chain connects TRBV2 to TRBJ2-5, with 7 bases fitting TRBD2. With V trimmed by 8 bases and J by 5 bases, 8 bases remained unmatched. From germline, CDR1 is SNHLY and CDR2 FYNNEI. This CDR3 comprises 13 residues. The CDR3, as DNA: TGTGCCAGCGAGCCGGGAGGCAGCGAGACCCAGTACTTC. Translating gives CASEPGGSETQYF.

In its sample, this clone was seen many times. The chain has TRBV5-4 and TRBJ2-1, with 12 positions matching TRBD2. Germline V gene data show CDR1 as SGHNT and CDR2 as YYREEE (reference sequence). The V segment lost 4 bases and the J segment 5 bases; nucleotides outside the gene matches: 4. CDR3 length: 15 residues. CDR3 sequence (DNA): TGTGCCAGCAGCCTAGCGGGAGGGCCACACAATGAGCAGTTCTTC. As protein: CASSLAGGPHNEQFF.

J is TRBJ2-6 and V is TRBV19, with 14 bases lining up with TRBD2. Germline loops: CDR1 LNHDA, CDR2 SQIVND (reference sequence). J was trimmed by 0 bases and V by 5 bases; bases with no gene match: 3. The CDR3 consists of 18 residues. This CDR3 is CASSPGTSGSSGANVLTF. The CDR3 DNA reads as TGTGCCAGTAGTCCCGGGACTAGCGGGAGCTCTGGGGCCAACGTCCTGACTTTC.

V usage is TRBV6-6 and J usage is TRBJ1-5; tentatively, D is TRBD1 (5 bases). Germline-derived CDR1 and CDR2 are MNHNY and SVGAGI (reference sequence). Trimming pared 6 bases from V and 3 bases from J, leaving 15 bases between. The CDR3 contains 15 residues. The CDR3 here is CASRLTTGINQPQHF. In DNA form, the CDR3 reads TGTGCCAGCAGGCTAACTACAGGAATCAATCAGCCCCAGCATTTT.

This chain uses TRBV2 with TRBJ2-3; D not certain. This CDR3 is built from 15 residues. CDR1 is SNHLY, CDR2 FYNNEI, per germline. V gave up 4 bases and J gave up 4 bases, with 15 bases separating them. The CDR3 is CASSVTALGSDTQYF. CDR3 nucleotide sequence: TGTGCCAGCAGTGTTACCGCCCTGGGTTCAGATACGCAGTATTTT.

This clone has ten or more counts. This chain connects TRBV5-5 to TRBJ1-2, with 8 bases fitting TRBD1. Germline lookup yields CDR1 SGHKS and CDR2 YYEKEE (reference sequence). V shed 3 bases, J shed 5 bases, and the junction held 15 bases outside the gene matches. The CDR3 has 17 amino acids. The CDR3 bases are TGTGCCAGCAGCTCGCTCCCCCGGACAGGGCTCGGGTATGGCTACACCTTC. This sequence encodes CASSSLPRTGLGYGYTF.

A word on this clone: The same CDR3 can be traced to other DNA sequences in this sample. The V call is TRBV2, the J call TRBJ2-1, with D unclear. The V gene lost 7 bases and the J gene lost 4 bases, with 5 bases spanning the gap. The CDR3 totals 11 residues. Germline values: CDR1 SNHLY, CDR2 FYNNEI. The CDR3 nucleotides are TGTGCCAGCACCCGATACAATGAGCAGTTCTTC. It specifies CASTRYNEQFF.

In regard to this clone: Relative to the germline gene, one junction end is altered; a read error may explain this. The rearrangement joins TRBV6-1 to TRBJ2-7; 10 positions agree with TRBD1. This CDR3 has 15 residues. Germline V gives CDR1 MNHNS, CDR2 SASEGT. The CDR3 DNA follows: TGTGCCAGCAGTGAATCTACCGGGACAGGGGTACTGAGGTGGTTC. This sequence encodes CASSESTGTGVLRWF.

The J gene is TRBJ2-7, the V gene TRBV6-1; 9 nucleotides line up with TRBD1. The length of the CDR3 is 14 residues. The trim removed 6 bases at V and 5 bases at J, leaving 8 bases unmatched. Per germline, CDR1 MNHNS and CDR2 SASEGT. CDR3 protein: CASSLRDRANEQYF. DNA for the CDR3: TGTGCCAGCAGCCTTCGGGACAGGGCGAACGAGCAGTACTTC.

This clone was recorded a few times. This sequence joins TRBV27 and TRBJ1-5; 8 nucleotides line up with TRBD1. The V gene end was trimmed by 5 bases and the J gene end by 5 bases; junction bases not matched to a gene: 14. The CDR3 is made up of 17 amino acids. Germline CDR1 is MNHEY and CDR2 is SMNVEV (reference sequence). The CDR3 DNA is TGTGCCAGCAGTCGGACCGTGTTGGCAGGGGGCTATCAGCCCCAGCATTTT. Its translation: CASSRTVLAGGYQPQHF.

The J gene is TRBJ1-1, the V gene TRBV10-2; D gene unclear. Germline V gene data show CDR1 as WSHSY and CDR2 as SAAADI. This CDR3 contains 15 residues. Trimming cost V 3 bases and J 3 bases, with 14 bases left between them. The CDR3 region has the DNA TGCGCCAGCAGTGACGTTAGAATTGGGGACACTGAAGCTTTCTTT. It codes for CASSDVRIGDTEAFF.

This sequence joins TRBV9 and TRBJ1-4; no reliable D call. V gave up 0 bases and J gave up 0 bases, with 9 bases separating them. This CDR3 region has 16 residues. Per germline, CDR1 SGDLS and CDR2 YYNGEE. DNA of the CDR3: TGTGCCAGCAGCGTAGCACCGGGAACAACTAATGAAAAACTGTTTTTT. Protein product: CASSVAPGTTNEKLFF. The whole variable domain, filled in from reference TRBV9 and TRBJ1-4, reads DSGVTQTPKHLITATGQRVTLRCSPRSGDLSVYWYQQSLDQGLQFLIQYYNGEERAKGNILERFSAQQFPDLHSELNLSSLELGDSALYFCASSVAPGTTNEKLFFGSGTQLSVL.

The sample holds one count of this clone. The V call is TRBV5-4, the J call TRBJ1-1; D uncertain. V lost 4 bases and J lost 1, with 11 bases in between. Germline V CDR1 and CDR2: SGHNT, YYREEE (reference sequence). This CDR3 is 14 amino acids long. For the CDR3, the DNA is TGTGCCAGCAGCCCGCCGCAGCCGAACACTGAAGCTTTCTTT. Its protein product is CASSPPQPNTEAFF.

The chain is built from TRBV5-1 and TRBJ2-5; either TRBD1 or TRBD2 may supply D (5 bases each). Looked up from germline, CDR1 is SGHRS and CDR2 is YFSETQ. Between the trimmed V and J ends, which lost 3 bases and 2 bases, there was a span of 8 bases. The CDR3 is 13 residues long. The chain's CDR3 is CASSYEGQETQYF. The CDR3 coding sequence is TGCGCCAGCAGCTACGAGGGGCAAGAGACCCAGTACTTC.

A few counts support this clone. The chain links TRBV18 to TRBJ1-1; the D gene is possibly TRBD1 (5 bases). Looked up from germline, CDR1 is KGHSH and CDR2 is LQKENI. CDR3 length: 15 amino acids. V lost 3 bases, J lost 0 bases, and 11 bases lay in between. For the CDR3, the DNA is TGTGCCAGCTCACCCGCGGAGGGGTTGAACACTGAAGCTTTCTTT. As protein: CASSPAEGLNTEAFF.

The rearrangement joins TRBV5-4 to TRBJ1-1; no clear D. V lost 2 bases to trimming and J lost 0 bases, with 8 bases between them. CDR1 is SGHNT, CDR2 YYREEE, per germline (reference sequence). The CDR3 consists of 14 residues. CDR3 nucleotides: TGTGCCAGCAGCTTAAGCTCGGTGAACACTGAAGCTTTCTTT. This encodes CASSLSSVNTEAFF.

This chain joins TRBV29-1 and TRBJ1-5; 8 bases match TRBD1. The CDR3 runs to 13 residues. V was clipped by 6 bases and J by 3 bases; unmatched bases: 4. CDR1 is SQVTM, CDR2 ANQGSEA, per germline. The CDR3, as DNA: TGCAGCGTGGAGACAGGGGTCAATCAGCCCCAGCATTTT. Residues: CSVETGVNQPQHF.

The rearrangement joins TRBV12-5 to TRBJ2-3; weak D call: TRBD2 (5 bases). The CDR3 totals 14 residues. V was pared by 1 base and J by 7 bases, with 12 bases between. Germline V gives CDR1 LGHNT, CDR2 FRNRAP. The DNA for the CDR3 is TGTGCTAGTGGTTTGGACGGTAGCGCAAATACGCAGTATTTT. It yields the protein CASGLDGSANTQYF.

This chain links TRBV2 with TRBJ2-6; D uncertain. The V end lost 1 base, the J end lost 0 bases, and 13 bases lay between the germline ends. Germline V lookup: CDR1 SNHLY, CDR2 FYNNEI. The CDR3 loop spans 18 amino acids. CDR3 region: CASSEGRAPSSGANVLTF. The CDR3 DNA follows: TGTGCCAGCAGTGAAGGACGAGCGCCTTCCTCTGGGGCCAACGTCCTGACTTTC.

The chain links TRBV6-1 to TRBJ2-4; D gene uncertain. The V gene lost 7 bases and the J gene lost 7 bases, with 8 bases spanning the gap. Per germline, CDR1 MNHNS and CDR2 SASEGT. The CDR3 covers 11 residues. In DNA, the CDR3 is TGTGCCAGCACCAGCTTTAACATTCAGTACTTC. Amino acids: CASTSFNIQYF.

The CDR3 DNA reads as TGTGCCAGCTCACCACAGCAGGGCTACGAGCAGTACTTC. Encoded protein: CASSPQQGYEQYF. This chain links TRBV18 with TRBJ2-7; TRBD1 is a possible D gene (5 bases). V lost 1 base and J 3 bases, leaving 7 bases between the germline ends. There are 13 residues in the CDR3. Germline-derived CDR1 and CDR2 are KGHSH and LQKENI.

This clone was detected only a few times. The chain has TRBV7-9 and TRBJ1-2, with 10 bases matching TRBD1. V was clipped by 5 bases and J by 4 bases; unmatched bases: 10. Germline lookup yields CDR1 SEHNR and CDR2 FQNEAQ (reference sequence). The CDR3 has 16 amino acids. The CDR3 reads CASSEASRDRGYGYTF. The CDR3 nucleotides read TGTGCCAGCAGCGAAGCAAGCCGGGACAGGGGCTATGGCTACACCTTC.